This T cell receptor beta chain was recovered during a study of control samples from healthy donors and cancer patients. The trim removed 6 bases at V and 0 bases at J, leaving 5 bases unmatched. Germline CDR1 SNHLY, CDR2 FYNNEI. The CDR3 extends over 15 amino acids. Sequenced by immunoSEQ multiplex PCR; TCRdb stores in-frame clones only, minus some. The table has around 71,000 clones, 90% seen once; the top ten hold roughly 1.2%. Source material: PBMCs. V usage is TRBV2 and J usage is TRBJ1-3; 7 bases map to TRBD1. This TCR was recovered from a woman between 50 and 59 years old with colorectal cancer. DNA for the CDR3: TGTGCCAGCAGCCGGACAGGCCTCTCTGGAAACACCATATATTTT. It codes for CASSRTGLSGNTIYF.